The rows below give T cell receptor beta chains drawn from one sample of a study of CD8 T cells in ankylosing spondylitis. In TCRdb, the 5' RACE reads were re-called with MiXCR into one record per CDR3 protein. This repertoire shows more than 650,000 distinct CDR3 sequences, about 11% found once; its top ten account for approximately 0.5%. The sequencing input was blood, either unsorted or a sorted T cell fraction (not recorded which). Every receptor here comes from a male donor with ankylosing spondylitis. Each CDR3 is given with its conserved first and last residue. The D gene is left open where the match is weak. Size values are once, few and many counts, or a class for expanded clones, and some rows have none.

>few|TRBJ1-5|13|-|TRBV6-1
TGTGCCAGCAGAAGACAGGATTCAAGCCCCCAGCATTTT
CASRRQDSSPQHF
>few|TRBJ2-1|15|-|TRBV29-1
TGCAGCGTTTGGGGGGGGGCAAGCTCCTACAATGAGCAGTTCTTC
CSVWGGASSYNEQFF
>-|TRBJ2-2|16|-|TRBV20-1
TGCAGTGCTAATCCCGAGCGGGCCCTAGTCTCCGGGGAGCTGTTTTTT
CSANPERALVSGELFF
>-|TRBJ2-1|14|-|TRBV20-1
TGCAGTGCTAGGGAGGGCGCGGGAACCGCCAGGCAGTTCTTC
CSAREGAGTARQFF
>few|TRBJ1-1|14|-|TRBV28
TGTGCCAGCAGTTACATGGACAAGCTCACTGAAGCTTTCTTT
CASSYMDKLTEAFF
>-|TRBJ2-1|14|-|TRBV20-1
TGCAGTGCTAGAGATCCCAGGGGCCAAAATGAGCAGTTCTTC
CSARDPRGQNEQFF
>-|TRBJ1-2|13|-|TRBV9
TGTGCCAGCAGCGTAGAGCAGGGTAATGGCTACACCTTC
CASSVEQGNGYTF
>few|TRBJ1-5|15|-|TRBV15
TGTGCCACCAGCGTCATCCGGGACACCAATCAGCCCCAGCATTTT
CATSVIRDTNQPQHF
>many|TRBJ1-2|14|-|TRBV12-5
TGTGCTAGTGGTTTGGCCGACATGACCTATGGCTACACCTTC
CASGLADMTYGYTF
>few|TRBJ1-2|16|TRBD1|TRBV11-1
TGTGCCAGCAGCCCCAGACAGGGGGCGCGAAGCTATGGCTACACCTTC
CASSPRQGARSYGYTF
>many|TRBJ2-5|14|-|TRBV20-1
TGCAGTGCTAGAGATCAGAGGGTCTGGGAGACCCAGTACTTC
CSARDQRVWETQYF
>few|TRBJ1-2|13|TRBD1|TRBV7-9
TGTGCCAGCAGCGTGTGGGACAGGGGGCGAGAGTCCTTC
CASSVWDRGRESF
>few|TRBJ2-3|13|-|TRBV29-1
TGCAGCGTGTCACCTATACTCACAGATACGCAGTATTTT
CSVSPILTDTQYF
>many|TRBJ2-7|15|TRBD2|TRBV5-1
TGCGCCAGCAGCCCCTCGGGGGGGCGCTCCTACGAGCAGTACTTC
CASSPSGGRSYEQYF
>few|TRBJ2-5|15|TRBD2|TRBV5-8
TGTGCCAGCAGCTTGAAGCGGGGGGGCGAAGAGACCCAGTACTTC
CASSLKRGGEETQYF
>many|TRBJ1-5|14|-|TRBV20-1
TGCAGTGCTGAGGACAAAGCCCGCAATCAGCCCCAGCATTTT
CSAEDKARNQPQHF
>-|TRBJ2-1|18|TRBD2|TRBV11-2
TGTGCCAGCAGCTTAACAAGGAACGGCGGGAGGGCCGGGAATGAGCAGTTCTTC
CASSLTRNGGRAGNEQFF
>-|TRBJ1-2|12|-|TRBV7-9
TGTGCCAGCAGCTTAGCCTCCGGAGGCTACACCTTC
CASSLASGGYTF
>few|TRBJ2-1|17|-|TRBV7-9
TGTGCCAGCAGCTCTGGACAGTTTTTTAGCTCCTACAATGAGCAGTTCTTC
CASSSGQFFSSYNEQFF
>-|TRBJ2-7|16|-|TRBV21-1
TGTGCCAGCAGTAATCGGGACAGGGAAACCCCATACGAGCAGTACTTC
CASSNRDRETPYEQYF
>-|TRBJ2-5|13|-|TRBV7-8
TGTGCCAGCAGATCAGGGGTGCGAGAGACCCAGTACTTC
CASRSGVRETQYF
>-|TRBJ2-3|15|-|TRBV12-3/TRBV12-4
TGTGCCAGCAGTTTGTGGAGAGACTTCACAGATACGCAGTATTTT
CASSLWRDFTDTQYF
>-|TRBJ2-2|16|-|TRBV7-8
TGTGCCAGCAGCCCGAGGTGGCTATTGGACACCGGGGAGCTGTTTTTT
CASSPRWLLDTGELFF
>-|TRBJ2-1|16|TRBD1|TRBV7-9
TGTGCCAGCAGCCCGAGGGTTGGGACAGGTGACAATGAGCAGTTCTTC
CASSPRVGTGDNEQFF
>few|TRBJ1-4|14|-|TRBV20-1
TGCAGTGCTAGAGAACCCCCAACTAATGAAAAACTGTTTTTT
CSAREPPTNEKLFF
>few|TRBJ2-7|13|-|TRBV7-2
TGTGCCAGCAACCCGGGCAGGAGCTACGAGCAGTACTTC
CASNPGRSYEQYF
>few|TRBJ1-2|14|-|TRBV15
TGTGCCACCAGCCCTCCCGGGGGATTCTATGGCTACACCTTC
CATSPPGGFYGYTF
>-|TRBJ2-1|16|TRBD2|TRBV20-1
TGCAGTGCTAGTTCGCGGGGGGGTAGCTCCTACAATGAGCAGTTCTTC
CSASSRGGSSYNEQFF
>many|TRBJ2-1|12|TRBD2|TRBV12-3/TRBV12-4
TGTGCCATTAGGTCTAGCGGGCGCAGGGAGTTCTTC
CAIRSSGRREFF
>many|TRBJ2-3|13|-|TRBV28
TGTGCCAGCGGGGGTGAGGGGACAGATACGCAGTATTTT
CASGGEGTDTQYF
>few|TRBJ1-2|17|TRBD1|TRBV7-9
TGTGCCAGCAGCTCCGGGTATACCGGGACAGGGGACTATGGCTACACCTTC
CASSSGYTGTGDYGYTF
>few|TRBJ2-3|15|TRBD2|TRBV5-1
TGCGCCAGCAGCTTCGGCGGGAGGGCCGTGGATACGCAGTATTTT
CASSFGGRAVDTQYF
>-|TRBJ1-1|14|-|TRBV20-1
TGCAGTGCTAGAGATCGGTCGGGAGGGACTGAAGCTTTCTTT
CSARDRSGGTEAFF
>few|TRBJ2-3|18|TRBD2|TRBV20-1
TGCAGTGCCGGCGGAACTAGCGTGTTCGGCGTTCAACTTTATACGCAGTATTTT
CSAGGTSVFGVQLYTQYF
>many|TRBJ2-1|13|TRBD1|TRBV29-1
TGCAGCGCAGGGGACAGTTCCTACAATGAGCAGTTCTTC
CSAGDSSYNEQFF
>-|TRBJ1-1|14|-|TRBV20-1
TGCAGTGCTAAAAAAAGCGGGGGGCGCGCTGAAGCTTTCTTT
CSAKKSGGRAEAFF
>once|TRBJ2-3|15|TRBD2|TRBV6-1
TGTGCCAGCACCCGCGGGCCGGGGGGGACAGATACGCAGTATTTT
CASTRGPGGTDTQYF
>-|TRBJ2-1|15|-|TRBV12-3/TRBV12-4
TGTGCCAGCAGTTTACCCCGGGACGGTTACAATGAGCAGTTCTTC
CASSLPRDGYNEQFF
>few|TRBJ2-6|17|TRBD1|TRBV11-2
TGTGCCAGCAGCCCTCGGACAGGGGGGTCTGGGGCCAACGTCCTGACTTTC
CASSPRTGGSGANVLTF
>few|TRBJ2-7|15|-|TRBV6-1
TGTGCCAGCAGTCCCAGGTCCCTCAGTGGGTTCGAGCAGTACTTC
CASSPRSLSGFEQYF
>-|TRBJ2-5|14|-|TRBV9
TGTGCCAGCAGCAAAAAGGGGGGTGAAGAGACCCAGTACTTC
CASSKKGGEETQYF
>-|TRBJ2-6|19|-|TRBV24-1
TGTGCCACCAGTGATTCACGGGCCCATGCAGGATCTGGGGCCAACGTCCTGACTTTC
CATSDSRAHAGSGANVLTF
>few|TRBJ2-2|15|TRBD1|TRBV6-5
TGTGCCAGCAGCTACCACAGGGGGGACACCGGGGAGCTGTTTTTT
CASSYHRGDTGELFF
>-|TRBJ2-7|15|TRBD1|TRBV9
TGTGCCAGCAGTGGGGAACAGGGGGTCGGGGCGAAGCAGTACTTC
CASSGEQGVGAKQYF
>few|TRBJ2-3|15|-|TRBV20-1
TGCAGTGCTAGTGGCGGGGTAGGCCCCACAGATACGCAGTATTTT
CSASGGVGPTDTQYF
>-|TRBJ2-1|16|TRBD1|TRBV15
TGTGCCACCAGCAGAGTAAGGACAGGGTTCTACAATGAGCAGTTCTTC
CATSRVRTGFYNEQFF
>few|TRBJ1-6|16|TRBD1|TRBV9
TGTGCCAGCAGCGTCCGGGACAGAGCCTATAATTCACCCCTCCACTTT
CASSVRDRAYNSPLHF
>few|TRBJ2-1|14|-|TRBV20-1
TGCAGTGCTAGATGGGGGACCGTTTACAATGAGCAGTTCTTC
CSARWGTVYNEQFF
>-|TRBJ1-3|16|-|TRBV6-2/TRBV6-3
TGTGCCAGCAGCTCCGGGACGCCTATCTCTGGAAACACCATATATTTT
CASSSGTPISGNTIYF
>few|TRBJ1-4|15|-|TRBV18
TGTGCCAGCTCACCCTCAGCTACAACTAATGAAAAACTGTTTTTT
CASSPSATTNEKLFF
>-|TRBJ2-7|10|-|TRBV29-1
TGCAGCGTTGGGTCATCCGAGCAGTACTTC
CSVGSSEQYF
>-|TRBJ2-2|16|-|TRBV20-1
TGCAGTGCTAGAGATTTACCTCCAGGGTTGTCCGGGGAGCTGTTTTTT
CSARDLPPGLSGELFF
>few|TRBJ2-1|18|-|TRBV18
TGTGCCAGCTCACCACCGGTAGGTGGACAATTCTCCTACAATGAGCAGTTCTTC
CASSPPVGGQFSYNEQFF
>-|TRBJ1-2|12|-|TRBV6-4
TGTGCCAGCAGTGGGGGGGCGCCTGGCTACACCTTC
CASSGGAPGYTF
>few|TRBJ2-7|13|TRBD1|TRBV20-1
TGCAGTGCTAGAGTAACAGGGGGCTACGAGCAGTACTTC
CSARVTGGYEQYF
>many|TRBJ2-7|14|-|TRBV29-1
TGCAGCGTTGGGGCATCCGAGCGGAACTACGAGCAGTACTTC
CSVGASERNYEQYF
>-|TRBJ1-2|14|-|TRBV6-1
TGTGCCAGCAGCCCCCGGGACACTAACTATGGCTACACCTTC
CASSPRDTNYGYTF
>few|TRBJ2-7|16|-|TRBV28
TGTGCCAGCAGTGCACCGGGCCAACCCAAATCCTACGAGCAGTACTTC
CASSAPGQPKSYEQYF
>few|TRBJ1-2|14|-|TRBV6-2/TRBV6-3
TGTGCCAGCAGTCCGACAGTTACATACGGCGGCTACACCTTC
CASSPTVTYGGYTF